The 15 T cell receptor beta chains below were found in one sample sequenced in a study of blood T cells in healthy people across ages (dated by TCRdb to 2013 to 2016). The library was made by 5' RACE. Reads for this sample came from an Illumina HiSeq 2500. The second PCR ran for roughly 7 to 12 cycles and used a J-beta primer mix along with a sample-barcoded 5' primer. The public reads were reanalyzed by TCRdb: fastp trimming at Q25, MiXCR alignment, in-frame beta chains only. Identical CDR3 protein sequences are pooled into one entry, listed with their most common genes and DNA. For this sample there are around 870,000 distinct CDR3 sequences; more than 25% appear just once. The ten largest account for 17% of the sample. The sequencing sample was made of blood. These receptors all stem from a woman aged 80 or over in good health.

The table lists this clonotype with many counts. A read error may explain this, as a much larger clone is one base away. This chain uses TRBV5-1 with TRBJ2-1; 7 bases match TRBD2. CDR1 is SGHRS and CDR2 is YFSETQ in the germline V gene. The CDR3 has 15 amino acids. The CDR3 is CASSTRDYSCNEQFF. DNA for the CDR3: TGCGCCAGCAGCACCCGGGACTACTCCTGCAATGAGCAGTTCTTC.

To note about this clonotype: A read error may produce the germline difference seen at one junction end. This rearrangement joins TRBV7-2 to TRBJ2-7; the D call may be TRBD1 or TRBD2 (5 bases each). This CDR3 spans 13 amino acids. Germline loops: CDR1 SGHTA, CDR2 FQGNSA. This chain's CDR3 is CAGSFGGSYEQYF. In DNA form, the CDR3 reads TGTGCCGGCAGCTTTGGGGGCTCCTACGAGCAGTACTTC.

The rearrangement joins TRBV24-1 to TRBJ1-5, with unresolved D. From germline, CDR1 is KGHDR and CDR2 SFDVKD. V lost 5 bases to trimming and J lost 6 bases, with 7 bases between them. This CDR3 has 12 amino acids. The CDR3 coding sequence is TGTGCCACCAGTGTTCCTGGTCAGCCCCAGCATTTT. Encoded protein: CATSVPGQPQHF.

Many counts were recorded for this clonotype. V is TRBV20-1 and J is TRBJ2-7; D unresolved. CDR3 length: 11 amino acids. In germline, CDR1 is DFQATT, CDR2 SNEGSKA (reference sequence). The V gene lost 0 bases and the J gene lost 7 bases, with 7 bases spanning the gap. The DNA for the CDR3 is TGCAGTGCTAGAGATCAAAGGGAGCAGTACTTC. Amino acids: CSARDQREQYF.

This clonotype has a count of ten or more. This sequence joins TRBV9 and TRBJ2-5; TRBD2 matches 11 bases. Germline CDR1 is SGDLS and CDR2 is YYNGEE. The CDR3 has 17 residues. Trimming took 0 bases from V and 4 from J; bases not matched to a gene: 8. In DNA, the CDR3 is TGTGCCAGCAGCGTAGAAGGTAGACTAGCGGGGCGAGAGACCCAGTACTTC. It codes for CASSVEGRLAGRETQYF.

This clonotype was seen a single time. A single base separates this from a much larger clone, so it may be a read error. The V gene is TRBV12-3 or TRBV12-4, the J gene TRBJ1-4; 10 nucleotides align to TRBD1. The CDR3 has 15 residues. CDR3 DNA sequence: TGTGCCAGCAACACCCGGGACAGGGGAAATGAAAAACTGGTTTTT. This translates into CASNTRDRGNEKLVF.

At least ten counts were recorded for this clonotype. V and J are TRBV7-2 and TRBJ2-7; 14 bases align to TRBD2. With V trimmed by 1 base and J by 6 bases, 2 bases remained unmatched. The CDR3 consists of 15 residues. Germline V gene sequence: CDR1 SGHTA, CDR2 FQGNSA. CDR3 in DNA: TGTGCCAGCAGCTTAGAGGGACTAGCGGGGGTCGAGCAGTACTTC. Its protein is CASSLEGLAGVEQYF.

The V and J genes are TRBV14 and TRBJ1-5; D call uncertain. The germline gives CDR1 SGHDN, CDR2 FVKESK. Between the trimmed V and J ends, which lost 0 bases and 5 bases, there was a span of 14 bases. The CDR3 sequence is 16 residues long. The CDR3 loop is CASSQELGFVDQPQHF. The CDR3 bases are TGTGCCAGCAGCCAAGAGCTGGGATTTGTTGATCAGCCCCAGCATTTT.

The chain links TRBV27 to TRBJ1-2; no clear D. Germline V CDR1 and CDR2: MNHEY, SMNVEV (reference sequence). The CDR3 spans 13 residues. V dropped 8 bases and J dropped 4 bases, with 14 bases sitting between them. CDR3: CASGLGSGYGYTF. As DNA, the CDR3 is TGTGCCAGCGGCTTAGGGTCAGGCTATGGCTACACCTTC.

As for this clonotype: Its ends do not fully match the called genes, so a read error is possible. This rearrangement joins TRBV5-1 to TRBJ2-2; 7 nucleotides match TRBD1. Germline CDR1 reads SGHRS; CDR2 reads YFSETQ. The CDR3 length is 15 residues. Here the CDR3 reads CASSLQGEFTGERFF. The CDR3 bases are TGCGCCAGCAGCTTGCAGGGGGAGTTCACCGGGGAGCGGTTTTTT.

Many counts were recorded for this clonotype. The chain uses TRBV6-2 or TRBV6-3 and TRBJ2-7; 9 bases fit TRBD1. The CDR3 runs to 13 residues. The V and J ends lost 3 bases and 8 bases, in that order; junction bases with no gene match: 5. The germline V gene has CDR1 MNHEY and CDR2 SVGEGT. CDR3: CASSYGGQGKQYF. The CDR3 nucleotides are TGTGCCAGCAGTTATGGCGGACAGGGGAAGCAGTACTTC.

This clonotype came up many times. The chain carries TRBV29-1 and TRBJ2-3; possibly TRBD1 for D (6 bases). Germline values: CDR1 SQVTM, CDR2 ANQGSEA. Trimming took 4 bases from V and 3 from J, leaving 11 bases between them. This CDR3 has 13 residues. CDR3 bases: TGCAGCGTTGTATGGGGGCAGACAGATACGCAGTATTTT. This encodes CSVVWGQTDTQYF.

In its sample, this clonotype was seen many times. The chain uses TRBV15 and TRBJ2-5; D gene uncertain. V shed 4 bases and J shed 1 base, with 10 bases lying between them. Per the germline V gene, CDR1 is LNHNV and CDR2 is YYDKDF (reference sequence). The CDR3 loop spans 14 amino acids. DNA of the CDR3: TGTGCCACCAGCAACGGTCTGTCCCAAGAGACCCAGTACTTC. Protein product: CATSNGLSQETQYF.

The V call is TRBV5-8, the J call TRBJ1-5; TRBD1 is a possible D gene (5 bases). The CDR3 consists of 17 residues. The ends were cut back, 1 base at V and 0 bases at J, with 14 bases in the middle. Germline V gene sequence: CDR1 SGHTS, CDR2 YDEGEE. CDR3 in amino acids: CASSLMTASFSNQPQHF. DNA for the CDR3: TGTGCCAGCAGCTTGATGACAGCCTCGTTTAGCAATCAGCCCCAGCATTTT.

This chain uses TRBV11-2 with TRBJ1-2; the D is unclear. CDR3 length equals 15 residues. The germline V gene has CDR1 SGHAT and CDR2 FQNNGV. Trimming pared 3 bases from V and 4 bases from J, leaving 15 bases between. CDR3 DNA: TGTGCCAGCAGCTTGAGACTGACACTGGGCTATGGCTACACCTTC. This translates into CASSLRLTLGYGYTF.